Listed below are T cell receptor beta chains from one sample, sequenced in a study of spatial heterogeneity in lung cancer. TCRdb processed the 5' RACE reads anew with MiXCR; each CDR3 protein has one entry. The repertoire has around 5,800 distinct CDR3 sequences, over 7.5% of them found once; the top ten carry 28%. The specimen comprised lung tumor tissue, sampled at surgery. Receptor source: a female donor with early-stage non-small cell lung cancer. Both conserved end residues are part of each CDR3. Each record gives: D gene, J gene, V gene, clone size, CDR3 protein, CDR3 DNA. The D gene is left open where the match is weak. Some rows mark clone size as missing; the rest say once, few, many or name a class of expanded clone.

d_gene: TRBD2; j_gene: TRBJ2-1; v_gene: TRBV28; abundance: -; CDR3aa: CASSFSGTSVDEQFF; CDR3nt: TGTGCCAGCAGTTTCTCTGGGACTAGCGTCGATGAGCAGTTCTTC
d_gene: TRBD2; j_gene: TRBJ2-7; v_gene: TRBV2; abundance: many; CDR3aa: CASSSILAWSPYEQYF; CDR3nt: TGTGCCAGCAGCTCCATACTAGCGTGGTCCCCCTACGAGCAGTACTTC
d_gene: TRBD2; j_gene: TRBJ2-5; v_gene: TRBV5-5; abundance: few; CDR3aa: CASSGLPGGPQETQYF; CDR3nt: TGTGCCAGCAGCGGCCTTCCGGGGGGGCCCCAAGAGACCCAGTACTTC
d_gene: TRBD1; j_gene: TRBJ2-2; v_gene: TRBV6-6; abundance: many; CDR3aa: CASRPGQGASGELFF; CDR3nt: TGTGCCAGCAGGCCGGGACAGGGGGCGTCCGGGGAGCTGTTTTTT
d_gene: -; j_gene: TRBJ2-3; v_gene: TRBV20-1; abundance: medium-sized; CDR3aa: CSARRATTDTQYF; CDR3nt: TGCAGTGCTAGAAGAGCTACCACAGATACGCAGTATTTT
d_gene: -; j_gene: TRBJ2-7; v_gene: TRBV6-1; abundance: medium-sized; CDR3aa: CASRDPGALYEQYF; CDR3nt: TGTGCCAGCCGTGACCCCGGGGCGCTCTACGAGCAGTACTTC
d_gene: -; j_gene: TRBJ2-1; v_gene: TRBV12-3/TRBV12-4; abundance: many; CDR3aa: CASSSGEPRRNEQFF; CDR3nt: TGTGCCAGCAGTTCGGGGGAACCGCGCAGGAATGAGCAGTTCTTC
d_gene: -; j_gene: TRBJ1-1; v_gene: TRBV20-1; abundance: medium-sized; CDR3aa: CSASLRGLYAEAFF; CDR3nt: TGCAGTGCTAGCCTCAGGGGTTTGTATGCTGAAGCTTTCTTT
d_gene: -; j_gene: TRBJ2-2; v_gene: TRBV12-3/TRBV12-4; abundance: medium-sized; CDR3aa: CASSFGPGELFF; CDR3nt: TGTGCCAGCAGTTTCGGCCCCGGGGAGCTGTTTTTT
d_gene: TRBD2; j_gene: TRBJ2-7; v_gene: TRBV4-2; abundance: medium-sized; CDR3aa: CASSQVASYQTSGSVFPEQYF; CDR3nt: TGTGCCAGCAGCCAAGTGGCCTCCTATCAGACTAGCGGGAGCGTCTTCCCCGAGCAGTACTTC
d_gene: -; j_gene: TRBJ2-3; v_gene: TRBV6-6; abundance: -; CDR3aa: CASSYSRRGSTDTQYF; CDR3nt: TGTGCCAGCAGTTACTCGAGGAGGGGGAGCACAGATACGCAGTATTTT
d_gene: TRBD1; j_gene: TRBJ1-6; v_gene: TRBV5-1; abundance: medium-sized; CDR3aa: CASSPRDRNSPLHF; CDR3nt: TGCGCCAGCAGCCCCCGGGACAGGAATTCACCCCTCCACTTT
d_gene: -; j_gene: TRBJ1-2; v_gene: TRBV2; abundance: -; CDR3aa: CASSESDYGYTF; CDR3nt: TGTGCCAGCAGTGAATCGGATTATGGCTACACCTTC
d_gene: -; j_gene: TRBJ2-1; v_gene: TRBV7-8; abundance: many; CDR3aa: CASSLVLPPNEQFF; CDR3nt: TGTGCCAGCAGCTTAGTTTTGCCTCCCAATGAGCAGTTCTTC
d_gene: -; j_gene: TRBJ1-5; v_gene: TRBV14; abundance: many; CDR3aa: CASSQDMNQPQHF; CDR3nt: TGTGCCAGCAGCCAAGATATGAATCAGCCCCAGCATTTT
d_gene: -; j_gene: TRBJ2-2; v_gene: TRBV7-2; abundance: medium-sized; CDR3aa: CASSLGSSLRGELFF; CDR3nt: TGTGCCAGCAGCTTAGGATCTAGTCTACGCGGGGAGCTGTTTTTT
d_gene: TRBD2; j_gene: TRBJ2-3; v_gene: TRBV10-3; abundance: medium-sized; CDR3aa: CAITGTSGGHTDTQYF; CDR3nt: TGTGCCATCACCGGGACTAGCGGGGGCCACACAGATACGCAGTATTTT
d_gene: -; j_gene: TRBJ2-1; v_gene: TRBV7-2; abundance: many; CDR3aa: CASSLGVGVGDNEQFF; CDR3nt: TGTGCCAGCAGCTTAGGGGTCGGGGTTGGGGACAATGAGCAGTTCTTC
d_gene: TRBD2; j_gene: TRBJ2-3; v_gene: TRBV7-2; abundance: many; CDR3aa: CASSATSGGVDTQYF; CDR3nt: TGTGCCAGCAGCGCAACTAGCGGGGGCGTAGATACGCAGTATTTT
d_gene: -; j_gene: TRBJ1-2; v_gene: TRBV27; abundance: once; CDR3aa: CASSSTALANYGYTF; CDR3nt: TGTGCCAGCAGTTCCACAGCCTTAGCTAACTATGGCTACACCTTC
d_gene: TRBD1; j_gene: TRBJ2-5; v_gene: TRBV12-3/TRBV12-4; abundance: many; CDR3aa: CASSSGTGMQETQYF; CDR3nt: TGTGCCAGCAGTTCAGGGACAGGGATGCAAGAGACCCAGTACTTC
d_gene: TRBD1; j_gene: TRBJ2-4; v_gene: TRBV20-1; abundance: many; CDR3aa: CSARDADRGKNIQYF; CDR3nt: TGCAGTGCTAGAGATGCCGACAGGGGCAAAAACATTCAGTACTTC
d_gene: -; j_gene: TRBJ2-3; v_gene: TRBV24-1; abundance: many; CDR3aa: CATSVTGRSTDTQYF; CDR3nt: TGTGCCACCAGTGTAACAGGAAGGAGCACAGATACGCAGTATTTT
d_gene: TRBD1; j_gene: TRBJ2-2; v_gene: TRBV6-2/TRBV6-3; abundance: many; CDR3aa: CASSYSTNPGQGPTTGELFF; CDR3nt: TGTGCCAGCAGTTACTCGACTAATCCGGGACAGGGGCCGACCACCGGGGAGCTGTTTTTT
d_gene: -; j_gene: TRBJ2-5; v_gene: TRBV7-2; abundance: medium-sized; CDR3aa: CASSLGGGKETQYF; CDR3nt: TGTGCCAGCAGCTTAGGCGGAGGGAAAGAGACCCAGTACTTC
d_gene: -; j_gene: TRBJ2-1; v_gene: TRBV7-8; abundance: medium-sized; CDR3aa: CASSLGYPRGLNEQFF; CDR3nt: TGTGCCAGCAGCTTAGGGTACCCGCGGGGTCTAAATGAGCAGTTCTTC
d_gene: -; j_gene: TRBJ1-5; v_gene: TRBV7-2; abundance: medium-sized; CDR3aa: CASSLAGAVNSNQPQHF; CDR3nt: TGTGCCAGCAGCTTAGCGGGGGCGGTTAATAGCAATCAGCCCCAGCATTTT
d_gene: -; j_gene: TRBJ2-5; v_gene: TRBV7-2; abundance: many; CDR3aa: CASSAAFGGETQYF; CDR3nt: TGTGCCAGCAGCGCGGCGTTCGGCGGCGAGACCCAGTACTTC
d_gene: TRBD2; j_gene: TRBJ2-2; v_gene: TRBV7-8; abundance: many; CDR3aa: CASSRSGGAAGELFF; CDR3nt: TGTGCCAGCAGCCGCAGCGGGGGGGCCGCCGGGGAGCTGTTTTTT
d_gene: TRBD2; j_gene: TRBJ2-7; v_gene: TRBV7-2; abundance: -; CDR3aa: CASSVSGGPYEQYF; CDR3nt: TGTGCCAGCAGCGTTAGCGGGGGGCCCTACGAGCAGTACTTC
d_gene: -; j_gene: TRBJ2-5; v_gene: TRBV3-2; abundance: medium-sized; CDR3aa: CASSQHQETQYF; CDR3nt: TGTGCCAGCAGCCAACACCAAGAGACCCAGTACTTC
d_gene: -; j_gene: TRBJ1-1; v_gene: TRBV12-3/TRBV12-4; abundance: medium-sized; CDR3aa: CASSLVMNTEAFF; CDR3nt: TGTGCCAGCAGTTTAGTAATGAACACTGAAGCTTTCTTT
d_gene: -; j_gene: TRBJ1-5; v_gene: TRBV20-1; abundance: many; CDR3aa: CSAREGGRGQPQHF; CDR3nt: TGCAGTGCTAGAGAGGGGGGACGGGGACAGCCCCAGCATTTT
d_gene: -; j_gene: TRBJ2-5; v_gene: TRBV6-2/TRBV6-3; abundance: medium-sized; CDR3aa: CASSYGETQYF; CDR3nt: TGTGCCAGCAGTTACGGAGAGACCCAGTACTTC
d_gene: TRBD1; j_gene: TRBJ2-4; v_gene: TRBV29-1; abundance: many; CDR3aa: CSAAQGLLKYF; CDR3nt: TGCAGCGCTGCACAGGGGCTTCTAAAGTACTTC
d_gene: TRBD2; j_gene: TRBJ2-1; v_gene: TRBV29-1; abundance: many; CDR3aa: CSVGLAGVWNEQFF; CDR3nt: TGCAGCGTTGGGCTAGCGGGAGTCTGGAATGAGCAGTTCTTC
d_gene: -; j_gene: TRBJ2-3; v_gene: TRBV5-1; abundance: many; CDR3aa: CASTRGLRSRSTDTQYF; CDR3nt: TGCGCCAGCACCCGGGGCCTCCGTAGCAGAAGCACAGATACGCAGTATTTT
d_gene: TRBD1; j_gene: TRBJ2-7; v_gene: TRBV12-3/TRBV12-4; abundance: many; CDR3aa: CASSFGTGGLDEQYF; CDR3nt: TGTGCCAGCAGTTTCGGGACAGGGGGTTTAGACGAGCAGTACTTC
d_gene: -; j_gene: TRBJ1-4; v_gene: TRBV28; abundance: many; CDR3aa: CASSFRANEKLFF; CDR3nt: TGTGCCAGCAGTTTCAGGGCTAATGAAAAACTGTTTTTT
d_gene: TRBD2; j_gene: TRBJ2-5; v_gene: TRBV5-1; abundance: medium-sized; CDR3aa: CASSLGRLAETQYF; CDR3nt: TGCGCCAGCAGCTTGGGGCGACTAGCAGAGACCCAGTACTTC
d_gene: -; j_gene: TRBJ1-2; v_gene: TRBV20-1; abundance: -; CDR3aa: CSAKPTGRPYGYTF; CDR3nt: TGCAGTGCCAAGCCAACGGGCCGCCCGTATGGCTACACCTTC
d_gene: -; j_gene: TRBJ2-7; v_gene: TRBV30; abundance: many; CDR3aa: CAWSVRPGEQYF; CDR3nt: TGTGCCTGGAGTGTACGACCAGGGGAGCAGTACTTC
d_gene: TRBD2; j_gene: TRBJ2-2; v_gene: TRBV12-3/TRBV12-4; abundance: medium-sized; CDR3aa: CASSLLAGLGGELFF; CDR3nt: TGTGCCAGCAGTCTACTAGCGGGGTTAGGCGGGGAGCTGTTTTTT
d_gene: TRBD2; j_gene: TRBJ2-7; v_gene: TRBV7-8; abundance: medium-sized; CDR3aa: CASSFGEGLEQYF; CDR3nt: TGTGCCAGCAGCTTCGGGGAGGGCCTCGAGCAGTACTTC
d_gene: -; j_gene: TRBJ2-5; v_gene: TRBV20-1; abundance: many; CDR3aa: CSARAPPQETQYF; CDR3nt: TGCAGTGCTAGAGCCCCCCCCCAAGAGACCCAGTACTTC
d_gene: -; j_gene: TRBJ2-1; v_gene: TRBV29-1; abundance: -; CDR3aa: CSVQWPYNEQFF; CDR3nt: TGCAGCGTGCAGTGGCCCTACAATGAGCAGTTCTTC
d_gene: TRBD1; j_gene: TRBJ1-6; v_gene: TRBV6-5; abundance: many; CDR3aa: CASSYSAAPGQESNSPLHF; CDR3nt: TGTGCCAGCAGTTACTCCGCTGCCCCGGGACAGGAGTCTAATTCACCCCTCCACTTT
d_gene: -; j_gene: TRBJ1-1; v_gene: TRBV7-3; abundance: many; CDR3aa: CASSLSQNTEAFF; CDR3nt: TGTGCCAGCAGCTTATCCCAGAACACTGAAGCTTTCTTT
d_gene: TRBD1; j_gene: TRBJ2-7; v_gene: TRBV19; abundance: many; CDR3aa: CASKWTGASYEQYF; CDR3nt: TGTGCCAGTAAGTGGACAGGGGCCTCCTACGAGCAGTACTTC
d_gene: -; j_gene: TRBJ2-3; v_gene: TRBV5-1; abundance: many; CDR3aa: CASSPPGASSTDTQYF; CDR3nt: TGCGCCAGCAGCCCCCCCGGGGCGAGTAGCACAGATACGCAGTATTTT
d_gene: -; j_gene: TRBJ2-3; v_gene: TRBV3-2; abundance: few; CDR3aa: CASSQVSGGSADTQYF; CDR3nt: TGTGCCAGCAGCCAAGTTAGCGGCGGGAGTGCAGATACGCAGTATTTT
d_gene: -; j_gene: TRBJ1-6; v_gene: TRBV6-2/TRBV6-3; abundance: medium-sized; CDR3aa: CASSYSPGDSPLHF; CDR3nt: TGTGCCAGCAGTTACTCTCCAGGGGATTCACCCCTCCACTTT
d_gene: TRBD2; j_gene: TRBJ2-1; v_gene: TRBV20-1; abundance: medium-sized; CDR3aa: CSAIAGGPVGSYNEQFF; CDR3nt: TGCAGTGCAATAGCGGGAGGGCCGGTTGGGTCCTACAATGAGCAGTTCTTC
d_gene: -; j_gene: TRBJ2-1; v_gene: TRBV20-1; abundance: many; CDR3aa: CSALRGGALNNEQFF; CDR3nt: TGCAGTGCCCTCAGGGGGGGCGCGTTAAACAATGAGCAGTTCTTC
d_gene: -; j_gene: TRBJ2-7; v_gene: TRBV29-1; abundance: large; CDR3aa: CSVGTKGGVDEQYF; CDR3nt: TGCAGCGTTGGGACAAAGGGCGGGGTCGACGAGCAGTACTTC
d_gene: -; j_gene: TRBJ1-6; v_gene: TRBV30; abundance: few; CDR3aa: CAWSVSGNRSPLHF; CDR3nt: TGTGCCTGGAGTGTATCAGGAAATCGGTCACCCCTCCACTTT
d_gene: -; j_gene: TRBJ2-7; v_gene: TRBV6-5; abundance: many; CDR3aa: CASSSGAGDEQYF; CDR3nt: TGTGCCAGCAGTTCTGGGGCCGGGGACGAGCAGTACTTC
d_gene: -; j_gene: TRBJ1-4; v_gene: TRBV9; abundance: many; CDR3aa: CASSVGLARWEKLFF; CDR3nt: TGTGCCAGCAGCGTAGGTCTGGCGAGGTGGGAAAAACTGTTTTTT
d_gene: -; j_gene: TRBJ2-1; v_gene: TRBV29-1; abundance: medium-sized; CDR3aa: CSVEKRQGYNEQFF; CDR3nt: TGCAGCGTTGAGAAGCGCCAGGGTTACAATGAGCAGTTCTTC
d_gene: TRBD1; j_gene: TRBJ1-2; v_gene: TRBV6-5; abundance: medium-sized; CDR3aa: CASRPGQGGGYTF; CDR3nt: TGTGCCAGCAGGCCCGGACAGGGCGGTGGCTACACCTTC